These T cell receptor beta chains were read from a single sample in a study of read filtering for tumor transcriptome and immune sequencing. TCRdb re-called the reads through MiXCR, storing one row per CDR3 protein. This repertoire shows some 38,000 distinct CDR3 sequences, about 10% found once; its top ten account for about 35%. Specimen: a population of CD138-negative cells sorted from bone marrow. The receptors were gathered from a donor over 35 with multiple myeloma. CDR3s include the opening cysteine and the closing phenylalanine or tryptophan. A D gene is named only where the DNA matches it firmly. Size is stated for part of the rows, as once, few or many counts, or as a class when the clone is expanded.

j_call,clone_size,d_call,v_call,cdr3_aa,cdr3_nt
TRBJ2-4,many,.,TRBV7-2,CASAAVSTQKNIQYF,TGTGCCAGCGCAGCCGTATCCACGCAGAAAAACATTCAGTACTTC
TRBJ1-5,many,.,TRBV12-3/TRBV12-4,CASTGQRSNQPQHF,TGTGCCAGCACGGGCCAACGTAGCAATCAGCCCCAGCATTTT
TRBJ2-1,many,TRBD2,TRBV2,CASSSSSGVYNEQFF,TGTGCCAGCAGTTCCTCTAGCGGGGTTTACAATGAGCAGTTCTTC
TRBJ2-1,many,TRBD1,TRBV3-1,CASSQAPQGVRFF,TGTGCCAGCAGCCAGGCGCCTCAGGGGGTCCGGTTCTTC
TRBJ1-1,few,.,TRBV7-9,CASSSSDRTEAFF,TGTGCCAGCAGTTCAAGCGACAGGACTGAAGCTTTCTTT
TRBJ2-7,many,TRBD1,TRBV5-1,CASSLGGTGGEQYF,TGCGCCAGCAGCTTGGGTGGGACAGGGGGCGAGCAGTACTTC
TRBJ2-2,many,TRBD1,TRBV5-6,CASSQTGAAATGELFF,TGTGCCAGCAGCCAGACAGGGGCCGCGGCCACCGGGGAGCTGTTTTTT
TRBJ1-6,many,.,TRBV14,CASSQEIRNSPLHF,TGTGCCAGCAGCCAAGAGATCAGAAATTCACCCCTCCACTTT
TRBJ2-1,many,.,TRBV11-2,CASTQRGVFHEQFF,TGTGCCAGCACCCAGCGAGGGGTATTCCATGAGCAGTTCTTC
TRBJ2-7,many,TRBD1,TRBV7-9,CASSLVGTGDEQYF,TGTGCCAGCAGCTTAGTTGGGACAGGGGACGAGCAGTACTTC
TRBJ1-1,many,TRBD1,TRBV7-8,CASSSQGQDTEAFF,TGTGCCAGCAGTTCACAGGGGCAAGACACTGAAGCTTTCTTT
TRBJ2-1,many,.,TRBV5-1,CASSLVWGRSYNEQFF,TGCGCCAGCAGCTTGGTTTGGGGGCGATCCTACAATGAGCAGTTCTTC
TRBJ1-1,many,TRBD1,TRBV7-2,CASSLGTDTEAFF,TGTGCCAGCAGCCTTGGGACAGACACTGAAGCTTTCTTT
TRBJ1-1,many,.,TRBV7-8,CASSRAGTEAFF,TGTGCCAGCAGCAGGGCCGGCACTGAAGCTTTCTTT
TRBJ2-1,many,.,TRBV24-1,CATSGELSSYNEQFF,TGTGCCACCAGTGGAGAGCTAAGCTCCTACAATGAGCAGTTCTTC
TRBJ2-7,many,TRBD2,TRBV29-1,CSVIWTSGGYEQYF,TGCAGCGTCATTTGGACTAGCGGGGGATACGAGCAGTACTTC
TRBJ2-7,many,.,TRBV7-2,CASSPRQGLGEQYF,TGTGCCAGCAGCCCCCGACAGGGACTGGGTGAGCAGTACTTC
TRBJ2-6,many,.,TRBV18,CASSSQGSGANVLTF,TGTGCCAGCTCATCACAGGGTTCTGGGGCCAACGTCCTGACTTTC
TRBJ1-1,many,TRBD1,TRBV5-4,CASSLDRGTEAFF,TGTGCCAGCAGCTTGGACAGGGGAACTGAAGCTTTCTTT
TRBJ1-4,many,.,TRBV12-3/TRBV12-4,CASSLLGGKLFF,TGTGCCAGCAGTTTACTGGGTGGAAAACTGTTTTTT
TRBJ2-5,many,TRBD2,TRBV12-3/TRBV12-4,CASNKGTTQETQYF,TGTGCCAGCAATAAGGGGACTACACAAGAGACCCAGTACTTC
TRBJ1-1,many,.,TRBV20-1,CSARVLGQNTEAFF,TGCAGTGCTAGAGTACTGGGTCAGAACACTGAAGCTTTCTTT
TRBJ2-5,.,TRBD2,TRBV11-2,CASSFGGAVETQYF,TGTGCCAGCAGCTTCGGGGGGGCCGTGGAGACCCAGTACTTC
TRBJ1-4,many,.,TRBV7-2,CASSFGGSREKLFF,TGTGCCAGCAGCTTCGGTGGCAGCCGGGAAAAACTGTTTTTT
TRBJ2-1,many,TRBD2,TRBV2,CASSEFRTSGVSEQFF,TGTGCCAGCAGTGAATTTAGGACTAGCGGGGTGAGTGAGCAGTTCTTC
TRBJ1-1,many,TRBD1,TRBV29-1,CSGREGANTEAFF,TGCAGCGGCCGTGAGGGGGCGAACACTGAAGCTTTCTTT
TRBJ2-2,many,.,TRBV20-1,CSARKRNPNTGELFF,TGCAGTGCTAGAAAAAGGAATCCGAACACCGGGGAGCTGTTTTTT
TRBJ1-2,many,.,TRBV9,CATRTDNYGYTF,TGTGCCACTCGGACGGATAACTATGGCTACACCTTC
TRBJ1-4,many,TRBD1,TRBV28,CASSLLGGLGEKLFF,TGTGCCAGCAGTTTGTTAGGGGGCCTTGGTGAAAAACTGTTTTTT
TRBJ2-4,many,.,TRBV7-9,CASSAGLVGNIQYF,TGTGCCAGCAGCGCCGGTCTAGTCGGAAACATTCAGTACTTC
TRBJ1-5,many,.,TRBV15,CATSRGTSNQPQHF,TGTGCCACCAGCAGGGGTACGAGCAATCAGCCCCAGCATTTT
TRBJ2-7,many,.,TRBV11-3,CASSHAAGFDEQYF,TGTGCCAGCAGTCATGCTGCAGGGTTCGACGAGCAGTACTTC
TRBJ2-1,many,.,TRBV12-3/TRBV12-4,CASSLVNEQFF,TGTGCCAGCAGTTTAGTGAATGAGCAGTTCTTC
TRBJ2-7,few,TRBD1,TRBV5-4,CASRRPGQNYEQYF,TGTGCCAGCAGGCGCCCGGGACAGAACTACGAGCAGTACTTC
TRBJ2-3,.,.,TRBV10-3,CAISEASSTDTQYF,TGTGCCATCAGTGAGGCGAGCAGCACAGATACGCAGTATTTT
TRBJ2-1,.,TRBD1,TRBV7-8,CASSLGRGRGYNEQFF,TGTGCCAGCAGCTTGGGTCGGGGCAGGGGGTACAATGAGCAGTTCTTC
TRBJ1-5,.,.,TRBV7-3,CASSLAEINQPQHF,TGTGCCAGCAGCTTAGCAGAGATCAATCAGCCCCAGCATTTT
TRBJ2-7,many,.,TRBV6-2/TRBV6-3,CASASPRDRDYEQYF,TGTGCCAGCGCCTCCCCCCGAGACAGAGACTACGAGCAGTACTTC
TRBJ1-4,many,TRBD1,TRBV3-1,CASSQRTGSEKLFF,TGTGCCAGCAGCCAACGGACAGGTTCTGAAAAACTGTTTTTT
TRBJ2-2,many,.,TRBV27,CASRPDTYTGELFF,TGTGCCAGCAGACCTGACACCTACACCGGGGAGCTGTTTTTT
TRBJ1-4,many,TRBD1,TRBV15,CATSRVGDRGEKLFF,TGTGCCACCAGCAGAGTAGGGGACAGGGGTGAAAAACTGTTTTTT
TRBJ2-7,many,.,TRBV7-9,CASSSGPALGQYF,TGTGCCAGCAGCTCCGGCCCGGCCCTGGGGCAGTACTTC
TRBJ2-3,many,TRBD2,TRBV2,CASRGRTSGGITDTQYF,TGTGCCAGCAGGGGCAGGACTAGCGGGGGGATCACAGATACGCAGTATTTT
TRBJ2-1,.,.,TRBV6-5,CASSCSPEGNEQFF,TGTGCCAGCAGTTGCTCGCCGGAGGGGAATGAGCAGTTCTTC
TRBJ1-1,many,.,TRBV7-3,CASSSGSEAFF,TGTGCCAGCAGCAGCGGCAGCGAAGCTTTCTTT
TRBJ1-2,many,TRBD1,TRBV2,CASSEIQGGDYGYTF,TGTGCCAGCAGTGAAATTCAGGGGGGGGACTATGGCTACACCTTC
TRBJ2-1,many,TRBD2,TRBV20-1,CSARGLAEQFF,TGCAGTGCTAGAGGACTAGCTGAGCAGTTCTTC
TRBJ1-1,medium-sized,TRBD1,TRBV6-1,CASSPGGEAFF,TGTGCCAGCAGTCCAGGGGGTGAAGCTTTCTTT
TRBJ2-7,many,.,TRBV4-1,CASSRDRDTPYEQYF,TGCGCCAGCAGCCGAGACCGGGACACCCCTTACGAGCAGTACTTC
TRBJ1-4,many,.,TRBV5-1,CASSLGATNEKLFF,TGCGCCAGCAGCTTGGGAGCAACTAATGAAAAACTGTTTTTT
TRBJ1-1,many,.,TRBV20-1,CSAEKGGNTEAFF,TGCAGTGCCGAAAAAGGCGGGAACACTGAAGCTTTCTTT
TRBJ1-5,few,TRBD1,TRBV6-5,CASRQGTGAAQPQHF,TGTGCGAGCAGGCAAGGGACAGGGGCGGCTCAGCCCCAGCATTTT
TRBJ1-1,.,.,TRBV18,CASSAGVDTEAFF,TGCGCCAGCTCAGCAGGGGTCGACACTGAAGCTTTCTTT